This T cell receptor (beta chain) originates from a study of T-cell reconstitution after alpha-beta-depleted transplantation in children. Notes on the study in general: Newly produced T cells mostly provided counts and TCRbeta diversity after one year, as hyperexpanded clones declined. From surviving recipient T cells and thymic progenitors came the high day-60 TCRbeta diversity observed in some patients. Several hundred expanded graft clones reportedly were the source of alpha-beta T cells about two months after transplant.

Unique molecular identifiers were used in preparing the TCRbeta library. Each CDR3 protein is one row after TCRdb ran MiXCR on the PCR reads. Of around 300,000 distinct CDR3 sequences listed, under 14% are singletons. Trimming removed 5 bases from V and 4 bases from J, with 9 bases in between. CDR3 length equals 13 residues. CDR1 and CDR2 from the germline V gene are SGHAT and FQNNGV. The sample holds a few counts of this clonotype. The antigen remains undetermined. V gene TRBV11-2 combines with J gene TRBJ2-1; no clear D. The material was peripheral blood, obtained 180 days after TCRalphabeta/CD19-depleted stem cell transplant. This TCR came from a male patient aged 2-15 years who had a stem cell transplant for chronic granulomatous disease, so the T cells may come from the graft donor. CDR3 protein: CASSAKIYNEQFF. The CDR3 DNA is TGTGCCAGCAGCGCGAAAATTTACAATGAGCAGTTCTTC. Full variable domain (rest looked up from reference TRBV11-2 and TRBJ2-1): EAGVAQSPRYKIIEKRQSVAFWCNPISGHATLYWYQQILGQGPKLLIQFQNNGVVDDSQLPKDRFSAERLKGVDSTLKIQPAKLEDSAVYLCASSAKIYNEQFFGPGTRLTVL.